The 21 T cell receptor beta chains below come from one sample, sequenced in a study of vaccination and CD4 T cells after COVID-19. An Oncomine TCR Beta short-read assay was used to sequence the DNA from cultured CD4+ T cells. TCRdb re-derived calls from the PCR reads in MiXCR, one entry per CDR3 protein. The repertoire includes some 5,700 distinct CDR3 sequences, around 71% of them detected once, and around a quarter sits in the top ten. Their antigens remain unidentified. Treatment noted: roughly 11-day PBMC culture with coronavirus spike peptide pools or control peptides (ViraFEST assay). Sample: CD4+ T cells from blood, cultured in vitro. These receptors all stem from a human donor who had recovered from COVID-19.

Judged by abundance, this clonotype is large. V usage is TRBV6-1 and J usage is TRBJ2-7; D tentatively reads TRBD1 or TRBD2 (6 bases each). Deletions cut 7 bases from V and 7 bases from J, with 17 bases between. From germline, CDR1 is MNHNS and CDR2 SASEGT. This CDR3 has 13 amino acids. In DNA form, the CDR3 reads TGTGCCAGCATTTCGGGGGCGCCGGGTGAGCAGTACTTC. Protein product: CASISGAPGEQYF.

The chain carries TRBV7-9 and TRBJ2-7, with TRBD1 matching 9 bases. V shed 5 bases, J shed 2 bases, and the junction held 4 bases outside the gene matches. Germline CDR1 SEHNR, CDR2 FQNEAQ (reference sequence). This CDR3 comprises 14 residues. As DNA, the CDR3 is TGTGCCAGCAGCCCTCGACAGGGGGCCTACGAGCAGTACTTC. It specifies CASSPRQGAYEQYF. The complete variable domain, with remaining parts taken from reference TRBV7-9 and TRBJ2-7, reads DTGVSQNPRHKITKRGQNVTFRCDPISEHNRLYWYRQTLGQGPEFLTYFQNEAQLEKSRLLSDRFSAERPKGSFSTLEIQRTEQGDSAMYLCASSPRQGAYEQYFGPGTRLTVT.

The chain is built from TRBV11-2 and TRBJ2-3; TRBD1 aligns across 7 bases. CDR3 length: 15 amino acids. The germline gives CDR1 SGHAT, CDR2 FQNNGV. V gave up 1 base and J gave up 4 bases; unmatched junction bases: 5. Written as DNA, the CDR3 is TGTGCCAGCAGCTTAGGACAGGGCAGGTCAGATACGCAGTATTTT. Its translation is CASSLGQGRSDTQYF.

The chain couples TRBV6-1 to TRBJ1-2; 8 bases map to TRBD1. J gave up 2 bases and V 10 bases, and 3 bases lay outside the gene matches. The CDR3 covers 12 residues. CDR1 is MNHNS, CDR2 SASEGT, per germline. The CDR3 coding sequence is TGTGCCACCAGGACAGGGAACTATGGCTACACCTTC. Its protein is CATRTGNYGYTF.

The V and J genes are TRBV5-8 and TRBJ2-5; D perhaps matches TRBD1 (5 bases). Germline values: CDR1 SGHTS, CDR2 YDEGEE. V was trimmed by 0 bases and J by 6 bases, leaving 12 bases between them. The CDR3 has 14 residues. CDR3 region: CASSLAAGWQTQYF. CDR3 DNA sequence: TGTGCCAGCAGCTTGGCGGCAGGGTGGCAGACCCAGTACTTC.

This chain connects TRBV7-2 to TRBJ1-1; maybe TRBD1 (5 bases). This CDR3 comprises 14 residues. The germline V and J ends were trimmed by 1 base and 0 bases, with 6 bases remaining between them. Germline V gene lookup returns CDR1 SGHTA and CDR2 FQGNSA. CDR3 nucleotides: TGTGCCAGCAGCTTAGTAGGGGTGAACACTGAAGCTTTCTTT. Residues: CASSLVGVNTEAFF. Full variable domain (outside the CDR3, taken from reference TRBV7-2 and TRBJ1-1): GAGVSQSPSNKVTEKGKDVELRCDPISGHTALYWYRQSLGQGLEFLIYFQGNSAPDKSGLPSDRFSAERTGGSVSTLTIQRTQQEDSAVYLCASSLVGVNTEAFFGQGTRLTVV.

In its sample, this clonotype ranks as large. The chain joins TRBV6-2 or TRBV6-3 to TRBJ1-2, with unresolved D. Germline V lookup: CDR1 MNHEY, CDR2 SVGEGT. The CDR3 runs 11 residues. V lost 0 bases to trimming and J lost 8 bases, with 4 bases between them. The chain's CDR3 is CASSYSLGYTF. For the CDR3, the DNA is TGTGCCAGCAGTTACTCATTAGGCTACACCTTC.

The sample holds a few counts of this clonotype. V and J are TRBV20-1 and TRBJ1-2; TRBD1 matches 7 bases. The CDR3 sequence is 16 residues long. The V gene end was trimmed by 0 bases and the J gene end by 7 bases; junction bases not matched to a gene: 14. Germline-derived CDR1 and CDR2 are DFQATT and SNEGSKA (reference sequence). The chain's CDR3 is CSARDIGEGAESGYTF. CDR3 sequence (DNA): TGCAGTGCTAGAGATATTGGGGAGGGGGCCGAAAGTGGCTACACCTTC.

This sequence joins TRBV7-2 and TRBJ1-6; 8 nucleotides match TRBD1. V was pared by 6 bases and J by 9 bases, with 16 bases of the junction left unmatched. Germline V gives CDR1 SGHTA, CDR2 FQGNSA. This CDR3 region has 17 residues. CDR3 amino acids: CASRKGGGQAWGSPLHF. CDR3 in DNA: TGTGCCAGCAGGAAGGGGGGGGGACAGGCTTGGGGTTCACCCCTCCACTTT.

This rearrangement joins TRBV2 to TRBJ1-2; tentatively, D is TRBD1 (5 bases). Germline CDR1 and CDR2: SNHLY and FYNNEI. Deletions cut 8 bases from V and 0 bases from J, with 19 bases between. The CDR3 contains 16 residues. The CDR3 loop reads CASEPGPSRANYGYTF. The CDR3 nucleotides are TGTGCCAGCGAGCCGGGCCCAAGCAGGGCTAACTATGGCTACACCTTC. The variable domain in full, with the rest retrieved from reference TRBV2 and TRBJ1-2, is EPEVTQTPSHQVTQMGQEVILRCVPISNHLYFYWYRQILGQKVEFLVSFYNNEISEKSEIFDDQFSVERPDGSNFTLKIRSTKLEDSAMYFCASEPGPSRANYGYTFGSGTRLTVV.

This clonotype is classed as medium-sized. The rearrangement links TRBV2 to TRBJ2-7, with D possibly being TRBD2 (6 bases). V was clipped by 8 bases and J by 0 bases, with 23 bases between them. Germline-derived CDR1 and CDR2 are SNHLY and FYNNEI. The CDR3 consists of 17 residues. CDR3 nucleotides: TGTGCCAGCCAAAGAGGGTCGGGCGGGATCAGCTCCTACGAGCAGTACTTC. Translating gives CASQRGSGGISSYEQYF.

This chain uses TRBV19 with TRBJ1-1, with 9 bases matching TRBD1. Germline trimming cut 3 bases from V and 4 bases from J; bases unmatched to any gene: 3. The germline CDR1 and CDR2 sequences are LNHDA and SQIVND (reference sequence). CDR3 length: 14 amino acids. CDR3 residues: CASSISTGGTEAFF. The DNA of the CDR3 is TGTGCCAGTAGTATCTCGACAGGGGGCACTGAAGCTTTCTTT.

In DNA form, the CDR3 reads TGTGCCAGCAGGCCCCAGGGGGATAATAATTCACCCCTCCACTTT. It encodes CASRPQGDNNSPLHF. The genes are TRBV2 and TRBJ1-6; 7 bases agree with TRBD1. V gave up 6 bases and J gave up 5 bases; unmatched junction bases: 7. The CDR3 contains 15 residues. Germline V gene sequence: CDR1 SNHLY, CDR2 FYNNEI.

The chain has TRBV10-3 and TRBJ1-2, with TRBD1 matching 7 bases. V was pared by 6 bases and J by 6 bases, with 7 bases of the junction left unmatched. The CDR3 spans 13 residues. Germline CDR1 ENHRY, CDR2 SYGVKD. CDR3 in DNA: TGTGCCATCAGGAACAGGGGAGGCCATGGCTACACCTTC. Translated: CAIRNRGGHGYTF.

The chain couples TRBV11-1 to TRBJ2-7; weak D call: TRBD2 (5 bases). Germline V lookup: CDR1 SGHAT, CDR2 FQDESV (reference sequence). V was clipped by 1 base and J by 3 bases, with 10 bases between them. This CDR3 has 14 amino acids. CDR3 in amino acids: CASSLEAEDYEQYF. Written as DNA, the CDR3 is TGTGCCAGCAGCTTAGAGGCGGAGGACTACGAGCAGTACTTC. Complete variable domain (other parts from reference TRBV11-1 and TRBJ2-7): EAEVAQSPRYKITEKSQAVAFWCDPISGHATLYWYRQILGQGPELLVQFQDESVVDDSQLPKDRFSAERLKGVDSTLKIQPAELGDSAMYLCASSLEAEDYEQYFGPGTRLTVT.

The sample holds a few counts of this clonotype. The rearrangement joins TRBV7-2 to TRBJ1-6, with D possibly TRBD1 on 5 matching bases. Deletions cut 0 bases from V and 5 bases from J, with 8 bases between. The germline V gene encodes CDR1 SGHTA and CDR2 FQGNSA. The CDR3 is 15 residues long. In nucleotides, the CDR3 is TGTGCCAGCAGCTTAGCGCCAGGGAATAATTCACCCCTCCACTTT. Its protein product is CASSLAPGNNSPLHF.

This CDR3 is CASSLVGTATYEQYF. CDR3 nucleotide sequence: TGTGCCAGCAGCTTGGTCGGGACAGCTACCTACGAGCAGTACTTC. The chain recombines TRBV5-4 with TRBJ2-7; the match to TRBD1 covers 7 bases. This CDR3 comprises 15 residues. Germline CDR1 reads SGHNT; CDR2 reads YYREEE (reference sequence). J gave up 2 bases and V 0 bases, and 5 bases lay outside the gene matches.

J is TRBJ2-1 and V is TRBV24-1; 10 bases are shared with TRBD1. CDR1 and CDR2 from the germline V gene are KGHDR and SFDVKD. The V and J ends lost 2 bases and 6 bases, in that order; junction bases with no gene match: 9. CDR3 size: 17 residues. This CDR3 is CATSDSRTGGSPNEQFF. CDR3 DNA: TGTGCCACCAGTGATTCCCGGACAGGGGGTTCACCCAATGAGCAGTTCTTC.

This sequence joins TRBV6-1 and TRBJ2-1, with 14 bases aligning to TRBD2. From germline, CDR1 is MNHNS and CDR2 SASEGT. J lost 1 base, V lost 7 bases, and 12 bases had no gene match. The CDR3 covers 19 residues. CDR3 amino acids: CASKYPGLAGGRSYNEQFF. CDR3 bases: TGTGCCAGCAAATATCCTGGACTAGCGGGGGGCCGTTCCTACAATGAGCAGTTCTTC.

The rearrangement uses TRBV7-8 and TRBJ2-3, with 12 bases aligning to TRBD2. The germline V gene has CDR1 SGHVS and CDR2 FQNEAQ. There are 18 residues in the CDR3. Trimming cost V 4 bases and J 2 bases; bases outside gene matches: 10. DNA for the CDR3: TGTGCCAGCAGCTCCGGACTAGCGGGGTCATTAGACACAGATACGCAGTATTTT. This gives the protein CASSSGLAGSLDTDTQYF.

This chain connects TRBV28 to TRBJ2-2; tentative D call: TRBD2 (5 bases). The V end lost 9 bases, the J end lost 3 bases, and 8 bases lay between the germline ends. Germline CDR1 and CDR2: MDHEN and SYDVKM. The CDR3 sequence is 12 residues long. The CDR3 DNA reads as TGTGCCAGTTTGAGGGACACCGGGGAGCTGTTTTTT. Amino acids: CASLRDTGELFF.